The T cell receptor beta chain described here comes from a study of cytomegalovirus exposure and HLA in healthy donors (TCRdb year 2017). Background on the whole study: According to an earlier analysis of 587 of the donors, 200 million or so T cells yielded 90 million to 130 million unique TCR beta sequences and approximately 300 Gb of sequence data. About five DR-DQ haplotypes were treated as single units for association and clustering because of strong linkage in the cohort. The study aimed to test whether cataloging public T cell receptors could reveal signatures of past pathogen exposure. The study combined high-throughput TCR immunosequencing, statistical association of individual TCRs with disease status, and machine learning to predict cytomegalovirus infection status. HLA typing included class I and class II loci at four-digit resolution. Among 300 to 500 genotyped donors of the cohort, an average of about 220,000 unique TCR beta nucleotide sequences was sequenced per donor, of which 15% to 20% were non-productive. The number of typed donors differed by locus: about 629-630 for A, B, C, DRB1 and DQB1; approximately 520 for DQA1; approximately 610 for DPA1; and roughly 470 for DPB1. The later analysis used no new phenotypic data to find candidate immune exposures, relying instead on TCR beta sequences and their occurrence across donors. The study profiled the T cell repertoires of hundreds of subjects by immunosequencing and related them to cytomegalovirus serostatus. Alongside the repertoire data, information on donor age, sex, ethnicity and CMV serostatus was compiled. Around 320 gigabases of sequencing data and around 87 million unique TCR sequences were included in an early release covering about 620 HLA-typed donors. Of the 300 to 500 genotyped donors, 75% to 85% were placed in the genetic ancestry cluster associated with self-reported Caucasian donors. All discovery cohort repertoires had been generated using a single sequencing platform. To study patterns of TCR occurrence, a later analysis re-analyzed previously published TCR beta repertoires from around 670 donors and added high-resolution HLA genotyping. A later genetic analysis took genome-wide SNP genotypes for about 55% of the 666 donors and used that subset as a discovery cohort. In addition to the first cohort of about 650 subjects, a separate validation cohort of 120 different subjects was used. To decide whether each TCR beta V gene segment behaved as functional or pseudogenic, an earlier analysis of nearly 600 of the donors relied on high-throughput TCR beta sequencing.

What the study reported, not specific to this receptor: Only TCR beta chains were sequenced in this cohort, and the absence of alpha or paired-chain data limited detectable features. Roughly 17 rarely observed V segments, including chromosome 9 orphons, were excluded from the earlier analysis of about 610 of the donors because counts were too low. The study listed 164 TCR beta chains as associated with cytomegalovirus. In a later analysis, HLA-associated TCR beta chains were found to be more clonally expanded and to have lower generation probabilities than equally common non-associated chains. The classifier was reported to diagnose cytomegalovirus status with high specificity and sensitivity in both the original and validation cohorts. According to a later analysis, TCR association rates differed among HLA loci, with DRB1 alleles showing the most associated TCRs and HLA-C alleles showing the fewest. Several of the top co-occurrence clusters appeared to be linked to parvovirus B19, influenza, CMV and Epstein-Barr virus, according to a later analysis. In a later analysis, around 15,000 TCR beta sequences were associated with specific HLA alleles at a false discovery rate of 0.05. HLA typing was unavailable for some donors at each locus, so association tests used only the typed subset. Most TCR sequences were observed very rarely across donors, whereas some public TCRs were present in many individuals. V-gene and J-gene trimming of TCR beta chains was associated with a missense DCLRE1C variant in a later genetic analysis, and the association was replicated in an independent cohort. When HLA alleles, especially DR and DQ, strongly co-occurred, attributing TCR associations to individual alleles was difficult. A group of highly shared sequence variants was considered likely to be a technical artifact of the sequencing pipeline. According to the authors, the approach could potentially be generalized to other disease states and immunological phenotypes. Some IMGT-functional V segments, including TRBV6-2 and TRBV6-3, could not be told apart with the 87-base-pair reads, so those segments were excluded. In a later genetic analysis, fewer N-insertions in productive TCRs were reported among donors in an Asian-associated ancestry cluster than the approximately 710-donor mean. Sequencing depth was assumed to be roughly uniform across donors in the presence/absence analyses, though that assumption may not hold. Linkage disequilibrium might explain the correlated functional status among segregating V segments, but an unknown experimental factor could not be excluded. A further reported finding was that TCR beta sequences accurately predicted the HLA-A and HLA-B alleles for most subjects in the first cohort. For the cohort, immune exposure information was limited to CMV serostatus. According to a later analysis, most CMV-associated TCR beta chains appeared to be HLA-restricted, and the HLA associations seemed to be driven largely by CMV exposure. In an earlier analysis of roughly 560 of the donors, most TCR beta V segments were observed in productive rearrangements about 87% or about 30% of the time, broadly matching IMGT annotations. A few of the identified cytomegalovirus-associated TCR beta chains were confirmed in vitro to be specific for cytomegalovirus antigens.

The library was made by the immunoSEQ multiplex PCR assay. A mixture of 60 forward primers for TCR Vbeta segments and 13 reverse primers for TCR Jbeta segments was used in the multiplex PCR. A multiplex PCR assay on genomic DNA amplified the CDR3 region of rearranged TCR beta genes. On the Illumina HiSeq System, the amplified TCR beta libraries were sequenced as 87-base-pair reads. The authors' analysis ran thus. A later analysis counted about 80 million unique TCR beta chains across the 650 to 700 repertoires, and some 11 million of these chains were shared by at least two donors. To remove PCR and sequencing errors, raw reads were error-corrected and collapsed into unique sequences using a nearest-neighbor algorithm that merged closely related sequences. To assign V, D and J gene segments, CDR3 sequences were aligned to IMGT reference sequences. Each retained sequence needed at least a six-nucleotide match to both a V gene segment and a J gene segment. A rearrangement was called productive if the CDR3 had no stop codons and remained in frame with V and J, and every other rearrangement was called non-productive. CDR3 was defined by IMGT convention, running from the second conserved V-encoded cysteine to the conserved J-encoded phenylalanine. In an earlier analysis of roughly 580 of the donors, sequences lacking an unambiguous match to a single V gene segment were excluded. In an earlier analysis of some 590 of the donors, a V segment was called functional when productive rearrangements were above 56.7%, and segregating when the standard deviation between donors exceeded 5%. A statistical classification framework was built for diagnosing cytomegalovirus status from the catalog of TCR beta chain sequences. In a later analysis, V and J genes were assigned by comparing TCR nucleotide sequences against IMGT/GENE-DB human TR gene sequences. Using the TCRdist pipeline, a later analysis assigned CDR3 sequences along with most-parsimonious VDJ recombination scenarios. In a later analysis, every TCR beta chain was defined by the combination of its CDR3 amino acid sequence and its V-gene family, and reads without a unique V-gene family were dropped. As a way to deal with suspected cross-contamination and a sequencing artifact, a later analysis dropped nearly 600 nucleotide sequences that were highly shared and had low generation probability. In a later analysis, a clonal expansion index for each public chain was calculated from normalized within-repertoire ranks of inferred template counts. Generation probabilities in a later analysis came from a VDJ recombination model fitted to out-of-frame rearrangements, and those results were checked against IGoR. A later analysis scored TCR-TCR, TCR-HLA and TCR-CMV co-occurrence with hypergeometric tests, applying a repertoire-size bias correction to TCR pairs. A later analysis estimated false discovery rates by permuting HLA or CMV assignments 20 times. In a later analysis, co-occurring TCRs were grouped using DBSCAN, with TCRdist sequence similarity added in when clustering inside HLA-allele-positive subsets. For co-occurrence clustering, repertoires with fewer than 30,000 or more than 120,000 public chains were excluded, along with roughly 5 repertoires with anomalous nucleotide sharing. Here the immuneACCESS table is served through TCRdb, limited to in-frame sequences with V and J called. Missing clones are a known gap in these copies; in checked studies unresolved V genes cover under half, and the rest lacks a known reason. V, J and clone size are taken as reported in that table, and D and trimming were inferred from the DNA itself. The sample table shows some 180,000 clones, and 9.5% are seen once. Jointly, the top ten make up 1% to 1.5% of the sample.

The cohort was made up of several hundred healthy bone marrow donors. At the time of sampling, all cohort members were nominally healthy, though unrecorded immune exposures were likely present. The donor tested CMV seropositive and was one of the 289 seropositive cohort members. Every donor gave a peripheral blood sample, and the peripheral blood mononuclear cells from that sample were used for TCR beta sequencing. Genomic DNA extraction from the blood cell samples was performed with the Qiagen DNeasy Blood Extraction Kit. As to this clone: The clone's antigen remains unknown. No per-base quality is available; no much larger clone lies one base away.

Via the germline V gene, CDR1 is LGHNA and CDR2 YNFKEQ. The CDR3 goes from the cysteine to the phenylalanine over 15 residues. The entry retains the CDR3 DNA only, 45 bases that are in frame from base 1. Material: PBMCs. The rearranged segments are TRBV4-2 and TRBJ2-5, with no reliable assignment of the D segment. The J call may be incorrect, as the DNA end agrees better with TRBJ2-7. This clonotype was sampled from a woman under 40 in good health and CMV-seropositive. The CDR3 region reads CASSQDWASSYEQYF. The nucleotide sequence reads TGTGCCAGCAGCCAAGATTGGGCTAGCTCCTACGAGCAGTACTTC.